Each of the 17 T cell receptor beta chains below was sequenced from the same sample in a study of T cells after yellow fever vaccination. TCRdb re-analysed the 5' RACE reads in MiXCR, keeping a single row per CDR3 protein. The sample has some 420,000 distinct CDR3 sequences; 18% are singletons. The sequencing here drew on PBMCs, taken before the yellow fever booster vaccination. The source of these receptors is a young man who received the YFV17D yellow fever vaccine.

J is TRBJ2-3 and V is TRBV29-1; tentatively, D is TRBD2 (6 bases). CDR3 length: 13 residues. The germline V gene encodes CDR1 SQVTM and CDR2 ANQGSEA. The V end was cut by 7 bases, the J end by 3 bases, with 14 bases between. The CDR3 loop reads CSGQDAGTDTQYF. The CDR3 region has the DNA TGCAGCGGCCAGGATGCGGGGACAGATACGCAGTATTTT.

This clonotype was found a few times. The chain has TRBV4-2 and TRBJ2-5; a possible D gene is TRBD2 (7 bases). Germline CDR1 LGHNA, CDR2 YNFKEQ. V lost 0 bases and J lost 1, with 18 bases in between. The CDR3 loop spans 18 amino acids. The CDR3 DNA sequence: TGTGCCAGCAGCCAAGACGAGGGGGGGGCAGCAGGCCAAGAGACCCAGTACTTC. Translating it yields CASSQDEGGAAGQETQYF.

This clonotype was observed a handful of times. The rearrangement joins TRBV6-1 to TRBJ2-1, with TRBD1 matching 8 bases. The CDR3 length is 13 residues. V lost 6 bases and J lost 4; bases outside the gene matches: 2. CDR1 is MNHNS, CDR2 SASEGT, per germline. CDR3 protein: CASSRQGYNEQFF. The CDR3 DNA reads TGTGCCAGCAGCCGACAGGGGTACAATGAGCAGTTCTTC.

This clonotype was seen repeatedly, ten times or more. The rearrangement joins TRBV27 to TRBJ2-1, with unresolved D. Per germline, CDR1 MNHEY and CDR2 SMNVEV (reference sequence). The CDR3 is made up of 13 amino acids. V gave up 9 bases and J gave up 8 bases, with 17 bases separating them. The CDR3 here is CASFPHFGDEQFF. CDR3 nucleotide sequence: TGTGCCAGTTTTCCGCATTTCGGCGATGAGCAGTTCTTC.

This clonotype turned up a few times. The V and J genes are TRBV27 and TRBJ1-3; D unresolved. The CDR3 is made up of 13 amino acids. The V end lost 6 bases, the J end lost 4 bases, and 10 bases lay between the germline ends. The V gene's germline CDR1 is MNHEY and CDR2 SMNVEV (reference sequence). The CDR3 spells CASSPQEGNTIYF. For the CDR3, the DNA is TGTGCCAGCAGCCCTCAGGAGGGAAACACCATATATTTT.

This clonotype was counted between two and nine times. The chain uses TRBV10-3 and TRBJ2-7, with D tentatively TRBD1 (6 bases). Trimming took off 1 base at V and 4 bases at J, with 11 bases between the two ends. Germline V gene data show CDR1 as ENHRY and CDR2 as SYGVKD. This CDR3 has 14 amino acids. The CDR3 loop is CAISEWGTTYEQYF. In DNA form, the CDR3 reads TGTGCCATCAGTGAGTGGGGGACAACTTACGAGCAGTACTTC.

J is TRBJ1-6 and V is TRBV27; D gene uncertain. Germline values: CDR1 MNHEY, CDR2 SMNVEV (reference sequence). V lost 5 bases and J 9 bases, leaving 11 bases between the germline ends. The CDR3 runs 13 residues. In nucleotides, the CDR3 is TGTGCCAGCAGTGACTTAGGCGCTTCACCCCTCCACTTT. Translating gives CASSDLGASPLHF.

V gene TRBV6-4 combines with J gene TRBJ2-3, with 8 bases lining up with TRBD1. Germline trimming cut 7 bases from V and 1 base from J; bases unmatched to any gene: 1. This CDR3 is 13 amino acids long. CDR1 and CDR2 from the germline V gene are MRHNA and SNTAGT. CDR3 region: CASKGQGTDTQYF. The CDR3 DNA sequence: TGTGCCAGCAAGGGACAGGGCACAGATACGCAGTATTTT.

The gene calls are TRBV20-1 and TRBJ2-7, with D possibly matching TRBD2 (7 bases). Germline CDR1 is DFQATT and CDR2 is SNEGSKA (reference sequence). CDR3 length: 11 amino acids. The CDR3: CSARGRGGPNV. For the CDR3, the DNA is TGCAGTGCTAGAGGAAGGGGGGGCCCGAACGTC.

This clonotype was counted ten times or more. This chain uses TRBV7-3 with TRBJ2-2; 9 positions agree with TRBD2. Germline CDR1 SGHTA, CDR2 FQGTGA. Trimming removed 6 bases from V and 7 bases from J; junction bases left unmatched: 9. This CDR3 comprises 15 residues. In nucleotides, the CDR3 is TGTGCCAGCAGGAGGCGCGGGGGGGCCGACGGGGAGCTGTTTTTT. This sequence encodes CASRRRGGADGELFF. The entire variable domain, with the rest obtained from reference TRBV7-3 and TRBJ2-2, is as follows: GAGVSQTPSNKVTEKGKYVELRCDPISGHTALYWYRQSLGQGPEFLIYFQGTGAADDSGLPNDRFFAVRPEGSVSTLKIQRTERGDSAVYLCASRRRGGADGELFFGEGSRLTVL.

This chain joins TRBV5-1 and TRBJ2-5; weak D call: TRBD2 (5 bases). V lost 2 bases and J lost 4, with 12 bases in between. CDR3 length: 14 amino acids. Germline lookup yields CDR1 SGHRS and CDR2 YFSETQ. The CDR3 nucleotides read TGCGCCAGCAGCTTTTTGTCTGAGGGAGAGACCCAGTACTTC. It yields the protein CASSFLSEGETQYF.

This clonotype came up a few times. V usage is TRBV5-6 and J usage is TRBJ2-1, with 11 bases matching TRBD1. Per the germline V gene, CDR1 is SGHDT and CDR2 is YYEEEE. V lost 4 bases to trimming and J lost 5 bases; unmatched junction nucleotides: 5. The CDR3 runs to 15 residues. CDR3 in DNA: TGTGCCAGCAGCCCAACGGGACAGGGGGACAATGAGCAGTTCTTC. It encodes CASSPTGQGDNEQFF.

The chain joins TRBV7-2 to TRBJ1-2, with TRBD1 matching over 8 bases. J was trimmed by 8 bases and V by 2 bases; bases with no gene match: 4. The V gene's germline CDR1 is SGHTA and CDR2 FQGNSA. CDR3 length: 13 amino acids. The DNA for the CDR3 is TGTGCCAGCAGCTTATTACAGGGGGACGGCTACACCTTC. Protein: CASSLLQGDGYTF.

This clonotype came up a few times. This sequence joins TRBV7-2 and TRBJ2-7; no clear D gene. The germline V gene encodes CDR1 SGHTA and CDR2 FQGNSA. There are 13 residues in the CDR3. Trimming removed 3 bases from V and 4 bases from J, with 10 bases in between. The CDR3 nucleotides are TGTGCCAGCAGCTTGACCCCCAGGTACGAGCAGTACTTC. Protein sequence: CASSLTPRYEQYF.

This clonotype was counted a few times. The chain links TRBV9 to TRBJ2-1; 11 nucleotides agree with TRBD1. Germline CDR1 and CDR2: SGDLS and YYNGEE. J gave up 8 bases and V 2 bases, and 6 bases lay outside the gene matches. This CDR3 contains 15 residues. The CDR3 here is CASSVGTGGSYEQFF. CDR3 nucleotides: TGTGCCAGCAGCGTTGGGACAGGGGGTAGTTATGAGCAGTTCTTC. The whole variable domain, remainder taken from reference TRBV9 and TRBJ2-1, is DSGVTQTPKHLITATGQRVTLRCSPRSGDLSVYWYQQSLDQGLQFLIQYYNGEERAKGNILERFSAQQFPDLHSELNLSSLELGDSALYFCASSVGTGGSYEQFFGPGTRLTVL.

V is TRBV20-1 and J is TRBJ2-3, with 13 positions matching TRBD2. The CDR3 spans 17 residues. The trim removed 5 bases at V and 0 bases at J, leaving 8 bases unmatched. Germline loops: CDR1 DFQATT, CDR2 SNEGSKA (reference sequence). The CDR3 sequence is CSAQALAGGLSTDTQYF. DNA for the CDR3: TGCAGTGCTCAGGCACTAGCGGGGGGGCTGAGCACAGATACGCAGTATTTT.

This clonotype was counted between two and nine times. The chain has TRBV10-2 and TRBJ2-7; no definite D call. Trimming stripped 3 bases from V and 11 bases from J, with 8 bases between. This CDR3 is 10 amino acids long. Germline assignment: CDR1 WSHSY and CDR2 SAAADI. The CDR3 protein is CASSDEYEYF. In DNA, the CDR3 is TGCGCCAGCAGTGATGAGTACGAGTACTTC.